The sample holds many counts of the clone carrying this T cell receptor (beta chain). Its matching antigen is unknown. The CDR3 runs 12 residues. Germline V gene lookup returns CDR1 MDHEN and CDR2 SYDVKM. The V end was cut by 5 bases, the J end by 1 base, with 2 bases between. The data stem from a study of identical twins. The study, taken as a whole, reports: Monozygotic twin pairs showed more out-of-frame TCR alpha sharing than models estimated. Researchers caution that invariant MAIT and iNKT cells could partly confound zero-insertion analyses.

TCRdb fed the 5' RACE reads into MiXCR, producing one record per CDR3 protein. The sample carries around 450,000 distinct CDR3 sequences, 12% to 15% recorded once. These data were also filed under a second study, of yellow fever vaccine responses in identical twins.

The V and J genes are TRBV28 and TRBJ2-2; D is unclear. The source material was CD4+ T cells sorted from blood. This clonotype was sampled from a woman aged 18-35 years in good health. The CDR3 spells CASSQNTGELFF. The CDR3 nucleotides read TGTGCCAGCAGTCAGAACACCGGGGAGCTGTTTTTT.